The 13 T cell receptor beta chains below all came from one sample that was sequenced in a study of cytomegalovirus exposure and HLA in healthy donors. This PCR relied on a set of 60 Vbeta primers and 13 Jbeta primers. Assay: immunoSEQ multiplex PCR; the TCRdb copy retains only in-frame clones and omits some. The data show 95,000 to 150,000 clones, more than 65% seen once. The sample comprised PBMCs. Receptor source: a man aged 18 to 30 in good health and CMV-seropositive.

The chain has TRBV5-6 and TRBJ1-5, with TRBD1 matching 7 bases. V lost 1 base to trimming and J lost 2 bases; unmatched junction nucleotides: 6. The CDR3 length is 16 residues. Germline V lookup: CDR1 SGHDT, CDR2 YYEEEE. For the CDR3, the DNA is TGTGCCAGCAGCTTGAACAGGGGTCTTGGCAATCAGCCCCAGCATTTT. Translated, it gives CASSLNRGLGNQPQHF.

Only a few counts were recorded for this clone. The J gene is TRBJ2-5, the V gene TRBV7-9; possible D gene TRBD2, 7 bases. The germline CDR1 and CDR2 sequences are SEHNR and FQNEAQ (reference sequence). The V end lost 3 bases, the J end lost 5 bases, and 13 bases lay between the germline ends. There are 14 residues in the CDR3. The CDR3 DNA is TGTGCCAGCAGCTTGGGGGGGGGCCTGGAGACCCAGTACTTC. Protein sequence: CASSLGGGLETQYF.

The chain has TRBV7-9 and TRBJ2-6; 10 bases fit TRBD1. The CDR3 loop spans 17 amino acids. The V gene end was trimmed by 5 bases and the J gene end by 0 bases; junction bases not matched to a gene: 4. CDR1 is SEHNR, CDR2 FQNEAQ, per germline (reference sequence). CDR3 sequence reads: CASSQRQGASGANVLTF. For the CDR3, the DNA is TGTGCCAGCAGCCAACGACAGGGGGCCTCTGGGGCCAACGTCCTGACTTTC. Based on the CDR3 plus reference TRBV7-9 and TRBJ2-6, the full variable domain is DTGVSQNPRHKITKRGQNVTFRCDPISEHNRLYWYRQTLGQGPEFLTYFQNEAQLEKSRLLSDRFSAERPKGSFSTLEIQRTEQGDSAMYLCASSQRQGASGANVLTFGAGSRLTVL.

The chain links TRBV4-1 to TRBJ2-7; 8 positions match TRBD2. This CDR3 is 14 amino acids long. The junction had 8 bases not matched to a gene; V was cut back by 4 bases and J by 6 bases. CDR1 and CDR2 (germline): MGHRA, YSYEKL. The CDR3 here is CASSLTRGLAEQYF. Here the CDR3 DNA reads TGCGCCAGCAGCCTAACTAGAGGACTAGCCGAGCAGTACTTC.

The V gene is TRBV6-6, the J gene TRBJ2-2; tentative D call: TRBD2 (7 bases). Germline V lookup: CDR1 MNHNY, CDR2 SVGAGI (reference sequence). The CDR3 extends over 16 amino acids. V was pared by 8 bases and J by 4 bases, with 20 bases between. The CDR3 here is CASAKGGDSRTGELFF. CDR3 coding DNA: TGTGCCAGCGCCAAAGGGGGGGACTCCCGCACCGGGGAGCTGTTTTTT.

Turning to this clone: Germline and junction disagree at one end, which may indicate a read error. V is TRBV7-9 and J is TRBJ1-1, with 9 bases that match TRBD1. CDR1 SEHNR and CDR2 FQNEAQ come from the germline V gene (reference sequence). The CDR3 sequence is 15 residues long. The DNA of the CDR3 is TGTGCCAGCAGGCGACCGACAGGGGGGAACCCTGAAGCTTTCTTT. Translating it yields CASRRPTGGNPEAFF. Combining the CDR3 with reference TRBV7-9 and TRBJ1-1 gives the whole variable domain DTGVSQNPRHKITKRGQNVTFRCDPISEHNRLYWYRQTLGQGPEFLTYFQNEAQLEKSRLLSDRFSAERPKGSFSTLEIQRTEQGDSAMYLCASRRPTGGNPEAFFGQGTRLTVV.

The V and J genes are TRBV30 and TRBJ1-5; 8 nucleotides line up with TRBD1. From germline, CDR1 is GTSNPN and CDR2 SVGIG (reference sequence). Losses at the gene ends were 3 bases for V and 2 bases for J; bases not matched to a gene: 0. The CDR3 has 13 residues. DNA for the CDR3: TGTGCCTGGAGACAGGGGGGCAATCAGCCCCAGCATTTT. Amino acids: CAWRQGGNQPQHF.

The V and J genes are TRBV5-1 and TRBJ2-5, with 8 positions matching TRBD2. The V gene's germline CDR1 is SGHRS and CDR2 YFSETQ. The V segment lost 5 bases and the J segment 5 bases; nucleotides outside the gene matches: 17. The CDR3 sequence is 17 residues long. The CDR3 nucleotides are TGCGCCAGCAGAAAGTTACGGAGCGGGGGACGGTTGGAGACCCAGTACTTC. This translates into CASRKLRSGGRLETQYF.

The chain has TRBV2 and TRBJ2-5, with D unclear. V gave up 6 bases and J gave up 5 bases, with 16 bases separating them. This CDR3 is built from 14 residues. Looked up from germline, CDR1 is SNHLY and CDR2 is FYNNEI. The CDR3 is CASSRDLDGETQYF. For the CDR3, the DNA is TGTGCCAGCAGCCGAGACCTAGACGGGGAGACCCAGTACTTC.

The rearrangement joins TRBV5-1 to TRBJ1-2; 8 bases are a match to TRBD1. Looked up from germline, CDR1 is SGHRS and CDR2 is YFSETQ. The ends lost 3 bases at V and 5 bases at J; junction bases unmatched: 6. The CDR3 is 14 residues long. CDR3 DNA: TGCGCCAGCAGCTACGGACAGGGAACATATGGCTACACCTTC. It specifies CASSYGQGTYGYTF. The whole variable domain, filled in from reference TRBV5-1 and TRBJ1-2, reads KAGVTQTPRYLIKTRGQQVTLSCSPISGHRSVSWYQQTPGQGLQFLFEYFSETQRNKGNFPGRFSGRQFSNSRSEMNVSTLELGDSALYLCASSYGQGTYGYTFGSGTRLTVV.

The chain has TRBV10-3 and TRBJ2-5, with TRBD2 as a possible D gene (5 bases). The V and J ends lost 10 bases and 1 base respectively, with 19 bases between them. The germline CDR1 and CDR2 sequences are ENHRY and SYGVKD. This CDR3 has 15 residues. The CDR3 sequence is CATVSGRGGQETQYF. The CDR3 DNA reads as TGTGCCACCGTATCGGGTCGGGGTGGCCAAGAGACCCAGTACTTC.

CDR3 DNA: TGTGCCTGGAGTGTCCGCCTCGGGACAGGGGGCTCCCCAATAGGGAATCAGCCCCAGCATTTT. Protein product: CAWSVRLGTGGSPIGNQPQHF. The rearrangement uses TRBV30 and TRBJ1-5; 12 bases fit TRBD1. The CDR3 runs to 21 residues. V shed 0 bases and J 4 bases; nucleotides not matched to a gene: 19. Germline V gene lookup returns CDR1 GTSNPN and CDR2 SVGIG (reference sequence). The complete variable domain, with remaining parts taken from reference TRBV30 and TRBJ1-5, reads SQTIHQWPATLVQPVGSPLSLECTVEGTSNPNLYWYRQAAGRGLQLLFYSVGIGQISSEVPQNLSASRPQDRQFILSSKKLLLSDSGFYLCAWSVRLGTGGSPIGNQPQHFGDGTRLSIL.

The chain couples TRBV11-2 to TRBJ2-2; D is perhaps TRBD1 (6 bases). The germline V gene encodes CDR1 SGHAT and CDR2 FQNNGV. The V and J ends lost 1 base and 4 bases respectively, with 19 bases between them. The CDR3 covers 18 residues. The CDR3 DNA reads TGTGCCAGCAGCTTAGGATATGGCAGGGGTCCGGGCACCGGGGAGCTGTTTTTT. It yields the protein CASSLGYGRGPGTGELFF.